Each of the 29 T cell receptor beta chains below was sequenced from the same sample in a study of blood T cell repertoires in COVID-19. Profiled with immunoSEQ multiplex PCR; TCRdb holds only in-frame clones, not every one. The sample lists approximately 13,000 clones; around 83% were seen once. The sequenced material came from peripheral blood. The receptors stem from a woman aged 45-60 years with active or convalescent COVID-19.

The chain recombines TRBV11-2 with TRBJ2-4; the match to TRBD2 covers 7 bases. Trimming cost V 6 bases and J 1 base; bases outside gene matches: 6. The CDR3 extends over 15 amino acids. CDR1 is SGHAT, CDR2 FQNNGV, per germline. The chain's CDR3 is CASRPVGGAKNIQYF. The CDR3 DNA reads TGTGCCAGCAGACCCGTCGGGGGGGCCAAAAACATTCAGTACTTC. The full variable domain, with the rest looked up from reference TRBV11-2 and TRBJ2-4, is EAGVAQSPRYKIIEKRQSVAFWCNPISGHATLYWYQQILGQGPKLLIQFQNNGVVDDSQLPKDRFSAERLKGVDSTLKIQPAKLEDSAVYLCASRPVGGAKNIQYFGAGTRLSVL.

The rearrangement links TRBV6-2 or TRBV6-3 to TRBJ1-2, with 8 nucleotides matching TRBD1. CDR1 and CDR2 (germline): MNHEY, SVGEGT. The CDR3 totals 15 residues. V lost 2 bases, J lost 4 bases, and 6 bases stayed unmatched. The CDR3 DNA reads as TGTGCCAGCAGTTACGCAGCCCAGGGGGCCTATGGCTACACCTTC. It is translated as CASSYAAQGAYGYTF.

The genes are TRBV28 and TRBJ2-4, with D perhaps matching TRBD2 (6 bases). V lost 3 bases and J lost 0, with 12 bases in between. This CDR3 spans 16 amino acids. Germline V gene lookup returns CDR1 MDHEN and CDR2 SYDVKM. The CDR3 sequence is CASSFAGSLAKNIQYF. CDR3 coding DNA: TGTGCCAGCAGTTTCGCCGGGAGCTTAGCCAAAAACATTCAGTACTTC. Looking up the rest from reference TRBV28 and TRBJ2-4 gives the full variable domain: DVKVTQSSRYLVKRTGEKVFLECVQDMDHENMFWYRQDPGLGLRLIYFSYDVKMKEKGDIPEGYSVSREKKERFSLILESASTNQTSMYLCASSFAGSLAKNIQYFGAGTRLSVL.

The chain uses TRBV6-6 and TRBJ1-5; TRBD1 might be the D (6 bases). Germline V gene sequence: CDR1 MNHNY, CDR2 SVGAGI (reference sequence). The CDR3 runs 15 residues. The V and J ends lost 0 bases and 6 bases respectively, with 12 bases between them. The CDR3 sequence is CASSYSEQGGQPQHF. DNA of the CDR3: TGTGCCAGCAGTTACTCGGAACAGGGTGGTCAGCCCCAGCATTTT.

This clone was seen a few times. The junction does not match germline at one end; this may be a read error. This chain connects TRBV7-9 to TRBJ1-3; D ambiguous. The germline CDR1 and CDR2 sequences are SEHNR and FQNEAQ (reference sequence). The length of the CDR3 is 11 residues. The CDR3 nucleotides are TGTGCCAGCACCCGCATGGGCCTTTTAGATTTT. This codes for CASTRMGLLDF.

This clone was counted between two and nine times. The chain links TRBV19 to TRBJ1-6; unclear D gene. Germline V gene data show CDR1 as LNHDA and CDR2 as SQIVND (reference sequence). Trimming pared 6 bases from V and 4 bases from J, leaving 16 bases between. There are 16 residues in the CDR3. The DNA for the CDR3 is TGTGCCAGTAGATTAAGCAGCCGAGCGTATAATTCACCCCTCCACTTT. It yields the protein CASRLSSRAYNSPLHF. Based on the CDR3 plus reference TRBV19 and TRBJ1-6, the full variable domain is DGGITQSPKYLFRKEGQNVTLSCEQNLNHDAMYWYRQDPGQGLRLIYYSQIVNDFQKGDIAEGYSVSREKKESFPLTVTSAQKNPTAFYLCASRLSSRAYNSPLHFGNGTRLTVT.

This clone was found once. CDR3 bases: TGTGCCAGTAGTGATCGGACAGGTGCCTTCTATGGCTACACCTTC. Translating gives CASSDRTGAFYGYTF. V and J are TRBV19 and TRBJ1-2; TRBD1 matches 7 bases. J gave up 4 bases and V 5 bases, and 10 bases lay outside the gene matches. CDR1 is LNHDA, CDR2 SQIVND, per germline (reference sequence). The CDR3 spans 15 residues. The variable domain in full, completed from reference TRBV19 and TRBJ1-2, reads DGGITQSPKYLFRKEGQNVTLSCEQNLNHDAMYWYRQDPGQGLRLIYYSQIVNDFQKGDIAEGYSVSREKKESFPLTVTSAQKNPTAFYLCASSDRTGAFYGYTFGSGTRLTVV.

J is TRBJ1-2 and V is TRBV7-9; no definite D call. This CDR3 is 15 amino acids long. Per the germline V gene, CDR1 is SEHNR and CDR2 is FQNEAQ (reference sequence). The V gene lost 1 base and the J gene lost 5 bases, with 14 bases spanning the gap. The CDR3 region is CASSLGTELRYGYTF. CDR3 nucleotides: TGTGCCAGCAGCTTAGGAACAGAGTTAAGATATGGCTACACCTTC.

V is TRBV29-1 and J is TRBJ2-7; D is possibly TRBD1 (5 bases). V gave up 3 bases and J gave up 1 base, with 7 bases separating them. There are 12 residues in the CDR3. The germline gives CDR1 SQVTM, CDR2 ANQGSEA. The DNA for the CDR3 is TGCAGCGTTGAGAAGGGGTCCTACGAGCAGTACTTC. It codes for CSVEKGSYEQYF.

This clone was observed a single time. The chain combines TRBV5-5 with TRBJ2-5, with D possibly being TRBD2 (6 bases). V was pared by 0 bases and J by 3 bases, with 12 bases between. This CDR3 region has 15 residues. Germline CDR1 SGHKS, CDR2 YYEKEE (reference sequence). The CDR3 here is CASSLGLVREETQYF. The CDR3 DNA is TGTGCCAGCAGCTTGGGACTAGTGAGGGAAGAGACCCAGTACTTC.

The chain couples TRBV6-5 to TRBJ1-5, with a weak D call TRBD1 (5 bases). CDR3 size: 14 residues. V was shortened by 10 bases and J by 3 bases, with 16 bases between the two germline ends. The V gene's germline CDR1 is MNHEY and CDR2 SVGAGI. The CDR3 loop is CATLLAGYNQPQHF. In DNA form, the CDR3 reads TGTGCCACACTGTTAGCAGGGTACAATCAGCCCCAGCATTTT.

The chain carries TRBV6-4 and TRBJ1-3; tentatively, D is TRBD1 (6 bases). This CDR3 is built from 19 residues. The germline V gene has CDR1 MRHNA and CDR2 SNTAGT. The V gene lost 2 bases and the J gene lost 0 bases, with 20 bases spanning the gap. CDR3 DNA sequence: TGTGCCAGCAGTGACAACCGGGACATTCTAAAATCCTCTGGAAACACCATATATTTT. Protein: CASSDNRDILKSSGNTIYF.

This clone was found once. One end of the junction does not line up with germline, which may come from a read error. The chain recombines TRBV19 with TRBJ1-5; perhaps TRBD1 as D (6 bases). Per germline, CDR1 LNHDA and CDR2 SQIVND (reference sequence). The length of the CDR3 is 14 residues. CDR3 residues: CASRGGMGNQPQHF. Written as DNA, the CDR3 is TGTGCAAGTAGGGGGGGGATGGGCAATCAGCCCCAGCATTTT. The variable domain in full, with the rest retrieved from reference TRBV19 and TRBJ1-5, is DGGITQSPKYLFRKEGQNVTLSCEQNLNHDAMYWYRQDPGQGLRLIYYSQIVNDFQKGDIAEGYSVSREKKESFPLTVTSAQKNPTAFYLCASRGGMGNQPQHFGDGTRLSIL.

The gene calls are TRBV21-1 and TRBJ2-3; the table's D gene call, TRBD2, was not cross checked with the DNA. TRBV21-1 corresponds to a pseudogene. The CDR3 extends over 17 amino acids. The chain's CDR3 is CASSQLAGGTKADTQYF. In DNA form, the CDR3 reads TGTGCCAGCAGCCAATTAGCGGGAGGAACAAAGGCAGATACGCAGTATTTT.

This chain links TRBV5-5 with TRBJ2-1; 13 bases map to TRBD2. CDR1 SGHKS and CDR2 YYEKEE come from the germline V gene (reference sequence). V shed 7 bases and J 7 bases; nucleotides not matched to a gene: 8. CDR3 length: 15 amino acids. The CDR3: CASHTGTSGVNEQFF. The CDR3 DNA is TGTGCCAGCCATACCGGGACTAGCGGGGTTAATGAGCAGTTCTTC. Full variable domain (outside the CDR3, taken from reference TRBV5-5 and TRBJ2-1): DAGVTQSPTHLIKTRGQQVTLRCSPISGHKSVSWYQQVLGQGPQFIFQYYEKEERGRGNFPDRFSARQFPNYSSELNVNALLLGDSALYLCASHTGTSGVNEQFFGPGTRLTVL.

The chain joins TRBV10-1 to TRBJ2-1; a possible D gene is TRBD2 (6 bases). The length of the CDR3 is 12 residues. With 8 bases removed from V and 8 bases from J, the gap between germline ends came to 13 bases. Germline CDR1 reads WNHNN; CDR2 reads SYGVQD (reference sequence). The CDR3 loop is CASGEDMDEQFF. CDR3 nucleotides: TGCGCCAGCGGGGAGGATATGGATGAGCAGTTCTTC.

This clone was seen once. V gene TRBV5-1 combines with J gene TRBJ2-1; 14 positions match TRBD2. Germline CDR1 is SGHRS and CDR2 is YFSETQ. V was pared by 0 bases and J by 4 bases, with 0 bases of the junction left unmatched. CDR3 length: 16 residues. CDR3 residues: CASSLGLAGGYNEQFF. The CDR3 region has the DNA TGCGCCAGCAGCTTGGGACTAGCGGGGGGGTACAATGAGCAGTTCTTC.

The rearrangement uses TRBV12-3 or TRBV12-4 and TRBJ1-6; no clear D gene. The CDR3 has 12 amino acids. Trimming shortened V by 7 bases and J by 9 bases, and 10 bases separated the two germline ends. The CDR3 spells CASNRELSPLHF. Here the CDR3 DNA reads TGTGCCAGCAACCGGGAACTTTCACCCCTCCACTTT.

The CDR3 loop reads CASSPLLGDPDEQYF. CDR3 coding DNA: TGTGCCAGCTCACCACTCCTAGGGGATCCCGACGAGCAGTACTTC. The V gene is TRBV18, the J gene TRBJ2-7, with D perhaps matching TRBD1 (5 bases). The CDR3 covers 15 residues. Germline assignment: CDR1 KGHSH and CDR2 LQKENI. Trimming left V 1 base short and J 5 bases short, with 15 bases between.

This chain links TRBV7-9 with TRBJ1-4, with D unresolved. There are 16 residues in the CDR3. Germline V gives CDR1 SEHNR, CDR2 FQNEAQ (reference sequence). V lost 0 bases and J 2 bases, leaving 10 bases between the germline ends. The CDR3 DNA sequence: TGTGCCAGCAGCTTAGCGCTTCTAACCACTAATGAAAAACTGTTTTTT. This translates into CASSLALLTTNEKLFF.

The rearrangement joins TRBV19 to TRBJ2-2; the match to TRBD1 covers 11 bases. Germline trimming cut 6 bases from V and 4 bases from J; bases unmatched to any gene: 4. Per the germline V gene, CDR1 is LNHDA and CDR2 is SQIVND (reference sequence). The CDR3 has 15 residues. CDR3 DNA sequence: TGTGCCAGTAGCGCCGGGACAGGGGGCACCGGGGAGCTGTTTTTT. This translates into CASSAGTGGTGELFF.

DNA of the CDR3: TGTGCCAGCAGCTTAGGTCTGGCGGGTCTTGGCACAGATACGCAGTATTTT. Protein: CASSLGLAGLGTDTQYF. This chain joins TRBV7-9 and TRBJ2-3, with D maybe TRBD2 (5 bases). The CDR3 contains 17 residues. In germline, CDR1 is SEHNR, CDR2 FQNEAQ (reference sequence). Trimming removed 1 base at V and 1 base at J, with 15 bases between.

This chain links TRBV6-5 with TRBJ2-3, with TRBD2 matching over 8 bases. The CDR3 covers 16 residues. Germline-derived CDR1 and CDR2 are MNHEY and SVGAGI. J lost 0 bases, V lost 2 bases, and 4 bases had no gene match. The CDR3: CASSYPSGGSTDTQYF. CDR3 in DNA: TGTGCCAGCAGTTACCCCAGCGGGGGCAGCACAGATACGCAGTATTTT.

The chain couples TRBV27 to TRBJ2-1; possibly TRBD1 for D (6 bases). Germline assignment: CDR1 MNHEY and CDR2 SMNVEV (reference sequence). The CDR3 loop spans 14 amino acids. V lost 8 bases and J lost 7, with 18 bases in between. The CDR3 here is CASGPGTTGNEQFF. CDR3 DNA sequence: TGTGCCAGCGGCCCCGGGACAACGGGGAATGAGCAGTTCTTC.

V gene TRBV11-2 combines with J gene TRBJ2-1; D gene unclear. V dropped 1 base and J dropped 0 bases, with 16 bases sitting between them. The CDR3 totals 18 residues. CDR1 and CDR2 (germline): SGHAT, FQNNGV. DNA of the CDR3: TGTGCCAGCAGCTTAGGGTTCCAGCGCCAGAGCTCCTACAATGAGCAGTTCTTC. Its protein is CASSLGFQRQSSYNEQFF.

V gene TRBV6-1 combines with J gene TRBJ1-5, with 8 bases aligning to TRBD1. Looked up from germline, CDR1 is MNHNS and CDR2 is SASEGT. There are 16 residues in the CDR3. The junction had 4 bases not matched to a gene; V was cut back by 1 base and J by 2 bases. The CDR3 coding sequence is TGTGCCAGCAGTGAAGGGACAGGGTTCGGCAATCAGCCCCAGCATTTT. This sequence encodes CASSEGTGFGNQPQHF.

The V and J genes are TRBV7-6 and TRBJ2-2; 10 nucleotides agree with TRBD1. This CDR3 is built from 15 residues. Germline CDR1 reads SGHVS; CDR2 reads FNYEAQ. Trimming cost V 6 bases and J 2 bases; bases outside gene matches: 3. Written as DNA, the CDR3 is TGTGCCAGCAGAAGGGACAGGGGTAACACCGGGGAGCTGTTTTTT. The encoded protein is CASRRDRGNTGELFF.

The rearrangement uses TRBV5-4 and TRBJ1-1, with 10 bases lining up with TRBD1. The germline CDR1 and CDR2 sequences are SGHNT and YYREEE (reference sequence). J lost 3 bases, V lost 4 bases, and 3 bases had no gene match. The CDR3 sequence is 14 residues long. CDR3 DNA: TGTGCCAGCAGCCAGGACAGGGGGGACACTGAAGCTTTCTTT. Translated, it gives CASSQDRGDTEAFF.

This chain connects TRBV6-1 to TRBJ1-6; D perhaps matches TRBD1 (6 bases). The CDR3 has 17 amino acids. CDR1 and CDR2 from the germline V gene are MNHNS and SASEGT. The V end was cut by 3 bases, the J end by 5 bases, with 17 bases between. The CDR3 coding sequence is TGTGCCAGCAGTGAGCAGGGGTTGCCCTTTAATAATTCACCCCTCCACTTT. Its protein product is CASSEQGLPFNNSPLHF.